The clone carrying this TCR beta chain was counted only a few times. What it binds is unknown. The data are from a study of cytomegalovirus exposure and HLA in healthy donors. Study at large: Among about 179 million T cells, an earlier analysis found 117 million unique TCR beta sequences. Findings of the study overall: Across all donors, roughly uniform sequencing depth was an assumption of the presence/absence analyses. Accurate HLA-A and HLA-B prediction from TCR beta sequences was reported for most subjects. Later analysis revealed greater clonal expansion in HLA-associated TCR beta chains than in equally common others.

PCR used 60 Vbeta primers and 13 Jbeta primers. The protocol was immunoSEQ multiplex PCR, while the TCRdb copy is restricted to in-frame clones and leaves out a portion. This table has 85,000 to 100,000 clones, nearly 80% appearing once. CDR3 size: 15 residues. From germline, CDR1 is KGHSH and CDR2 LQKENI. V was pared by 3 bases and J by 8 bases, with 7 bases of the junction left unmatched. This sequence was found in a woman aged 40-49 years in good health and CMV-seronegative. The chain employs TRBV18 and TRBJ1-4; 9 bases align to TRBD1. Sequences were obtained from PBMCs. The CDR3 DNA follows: TGTGCCAGCTCACCGGGACAGGGTTCGGGAGAAAAACTGTTTTTT. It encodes CASSPGQGSGEKLFF.